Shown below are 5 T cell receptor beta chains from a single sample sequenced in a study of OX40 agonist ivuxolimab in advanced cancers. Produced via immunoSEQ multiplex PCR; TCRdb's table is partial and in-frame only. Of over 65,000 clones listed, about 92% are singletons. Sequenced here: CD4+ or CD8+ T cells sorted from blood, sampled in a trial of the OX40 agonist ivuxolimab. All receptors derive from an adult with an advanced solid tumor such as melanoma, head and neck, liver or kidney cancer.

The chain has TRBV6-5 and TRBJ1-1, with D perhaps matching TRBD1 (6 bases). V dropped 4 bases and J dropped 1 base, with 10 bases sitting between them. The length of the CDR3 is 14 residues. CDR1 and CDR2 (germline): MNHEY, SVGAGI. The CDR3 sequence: CASSFQGSNTEAFF. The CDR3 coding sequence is TGTGCCAGCAGTTTCCAGGGGTCGAACACTGAAGCTTTCTTT.

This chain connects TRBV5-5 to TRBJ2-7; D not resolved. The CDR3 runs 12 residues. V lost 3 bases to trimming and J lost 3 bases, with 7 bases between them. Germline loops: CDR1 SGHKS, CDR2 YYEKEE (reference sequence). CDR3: CASSSNSYEQYF. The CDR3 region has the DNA TGTGCCAGCAGCTCAAACAGCTACGAGCAGTACTTC.

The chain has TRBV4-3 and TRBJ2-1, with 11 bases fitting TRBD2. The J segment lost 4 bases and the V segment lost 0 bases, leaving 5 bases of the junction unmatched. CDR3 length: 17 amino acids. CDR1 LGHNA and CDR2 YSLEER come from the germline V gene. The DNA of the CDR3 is TGCGCCAGCAGCCAAGATCCCCCTAGCGGGGGGTACAATGAGCAGTTCTTC. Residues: CASSQDPPSGGYNEQFF.

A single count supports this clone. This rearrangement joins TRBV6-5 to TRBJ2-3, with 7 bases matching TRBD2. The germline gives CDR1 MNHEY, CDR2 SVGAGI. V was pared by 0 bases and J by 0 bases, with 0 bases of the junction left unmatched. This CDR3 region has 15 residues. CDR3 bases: TGTGCCAGCAGTTACTCGGGAGGGAGCACAGATACGCAGTATTTT. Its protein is CASSYSGGSTDTQYF.

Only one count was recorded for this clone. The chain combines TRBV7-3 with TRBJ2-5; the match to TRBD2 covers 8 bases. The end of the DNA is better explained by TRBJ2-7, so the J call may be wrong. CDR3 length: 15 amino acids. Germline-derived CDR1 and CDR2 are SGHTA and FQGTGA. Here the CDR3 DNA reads TGTGCCAGCAGCTTAAACAGCGGGAGATCCTACGAGCAGTACTTC. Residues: CASSLNSGRSYEQYF.